This TCR beta chain was recorded in a study of blood T cell repertoires in COVID-19 (dated by TCRdb to the early 2020s). Turning to the overall study: Samples from collaborators originated in the United States, Italy and Spain and spanned both the acute and convalescent phases of COVID-19. The material from the prospective study consisted of cDNA or gDNA derived from T cells, B-cell-depleted T cells, or PBMCs. Nearly every sample came with metadata listing a de-identified subject ID, COVID-19 status, age in years and sex. Where available, HLA class I and class II types were taken from metadata supplied by the sample provider and were not determined by assay-based typing. The repertoires were released in a freely available public database meant as a resource for research on the immune response to SARS-CoV-2. Samples came from the ongoing ImmuneRACE study (first 160 participants) plus 1,254 subjects from 6 global collaborators. Subjects who had been exposed to COVID-19, were actively infected with it, or had recovered from it provided the deeply sampled blood TCRbeta repertoires that made up the dataset. Study-wide conclusions, independent of this receptor: Clinical and demographic metadata were provided uncurated, with the amount varying by source and participant.

The immunoSEQ Assay, a bias-controlled multiplex PCR, was used to amplify TCRbeta CDR3 regions from genomic DNA. In the paper's pipeline: Within the assay, amplification of reference gene primers was used to estimate how many nucleated cells each sample contained. To quantify the absolute abundance of each unique TCRbeta CDR3 rearrangement, sequence reads were collapsed and filtered. Productive Simpson clonality was computed per sample as the square root of Simpson's diversity index over productive rearrangements. Here the immuneACCESS table is served through TCRdb, limited to in-frame sequences with V and J called. Missing clones are a known gap in these copies; in checked studies unresolved V genes cover under half, and the rest lacks a known reason. Clonal size and the V and J genes are those of that table, whereas D and trimming came from the DNA. The sample yields 220,000 or so clones; approximately 80% were counted once. Clones ranked in the top ten supply approximately 3.6% of the sample.

Trimmed from V: 3 bases; trimmed from J: 1 base; junction bases lacking a gene match: 2. CDR1 and CDR2, looked up from the germline V gene (reference sequence), are MNHEY and SMNVEV. Its CDR3 holds 14 amino acids, cysteine through phenylalanine. CDR3 DNA only is kept here, 42 bases in frame from base 1. For this clone: The antigen it binds to is not known. No base quality values were provided; no much bigger clone lies one nucleotide off.

In the prospective study, participants were roughly 18 to 89 years old, resided in 24 geographic areas of the United States, and were enrolled through a virtual design. Cohort assignment in the prospective study relied on participant-reported clinical history from a screening survey and a study questionnaire. Recovered participants in ImmuneRACE Cohort 3 were defined by two consecutive negative NP/OP PCR tests, clearance by a healthcare professional, or resolution of symptoms. In the prospective study, mobile phlebotomists collected whole blood, serum and a nasopharyngeal or oropharyngeal swab from each participant. Participants in the prospective study had the option to provide additional blood draws and questionnaires over a roughly two-month period. Before DNA extraction, prospective study blood samples were shipped either frozen or at room temperature.

The sequencing input was PBMCs or T cells enriched from blood (not recorded which). The V gene is TRBV27 and the J gene is TRBJ1-1; 7 bases in the middle match TRBD1. The receptor comes from an older woman who had recovered from COVID-19. The CDR3 loop reads CASSFTGANTEAFF. The nucleotide sequence is TGTGCCAGCAGTTTCACAGGGGCGAACACTGAAGCTTTCTTT.